This T cell receptor beta chain was found in a study of blood T cell repertoires in COVID-19. Assay: immunoSEQ multiplex PCR; the TCRdb copy retains only in-frame clones and omits some. The repertoire holds approximately 270,000 clones, roughly 89% seen once, with approximately 2% in the top ten. Germline-derived CDR1 and CDR2 are SGHRS and YFSETQ. V dropped 3 bases and J dropped 6; count of bases not matched to a gene: 5. The CDR3 extends over 13 amino acids. The chain recombines TRBV5-1 with TRBJ2-7; 8 bases map to TRBD1. The receptor comes from a man aged 45-60 years with acute or convalescent COVID-19. Sequenced input: peripheral blood. The CDR3 DNA sequence: TGCGCCAGCAGCTCCCGACAGGGGTCCGAGCAGTACTTC. Its protein is CASSSRQGSEQYF.